The sample holds a few counts of the clone carrying this T cell receptor beta chain. Its antigen remains unknown. This sample is drawn from a study of CD8+ T cells in alopecia areata. The treatment is: oral pan-JAK inhibitor, 5-10 mg twice daily. Findings and caveats of the study: Normal scalp showed lower clonality than lesional scalp, especially alopecia totalis/universalis. Because of a solitary nonresponder, the connection of baseline CD8+ expansion to response stays uncertain. The study found TCR sharing across patients less clear than in mice, possibly for HLA reasons. Sequencing of scalp tissue also captures the resident alphabeta T cells of normal skin.

It was cDNA, reverse transcribed from extracted RNA, that served as the sequencing template. This table comes from immunoSEQ multiplex PCR, and its TCRdb copy is limited to in-frame clones, with some not included. This table has roughly 140,000 clones, 80% to 90% appearing once. Germline CDR1 reads SGHRS; CDR2 reads YFSETQ. Losses at the gene ends were 3 bases for V and 4 bases for J; bases not matched to a gene: 1. This CDR3 has 13 residues. This clonotype was sampled from a human donor with alopecia areata. The input for sequencing was CD8+ T cells sorted from blood, taken at week 4, from a patient treated with tofacitinib. This sequence joins TRBV5-1 and TRBJ2-3; 8 nucleotides line up with TRBD1. Here the CDR3 reads CASSWDRPDTQYF. The DNA of the CDR3 is TGCGCCAGCAGCTGGGACAGGCCAGATACGCAGTATTTT.